This T cell receptor (beta chain) came from a study of immune evolution from preneoplasia to lung adenocarcinoma. Profiling relied on immunoSEQ multiplex PCR, and the TCRdb table lists in-frame clones only, not all of them. The profile shows approximately 10,000 clones, 88% of them singletons. As to this clone: Its antigen is still unknown.

CDR1 and CDR2 (germline): MDHEN, SYDVKM. V lost 2 bases and J lost 5; bases outside the gene matches: 8. The CDR3 sequence is 15 residues long. Study-wide findings and caveats: Top clone frequencies peaked in normal lung, apparently declining through invasive adenocarcinoma. Highest clonality occurred in KRAS-mutant, not EGFR-mutant or double wild-type, nodules.

Patients had resection in Japan or China between the mid-2010s and the late 2010s. Macro-dissection enriched premalignant or tumor cells before nucleic acid extraction. V gene TRBV28 combines with J gene TRBJ1-2, with 7 positions matching TRBD1. Source material: FFPE invasive lung adenocarcinoma tissue. The sequence was collected from a person aged 65-85 years with invasive lung adenocarcinoma. Some clones in this sample may be carry-over from other donors' samples. The CDR3 region has the DNA TGTGCCAGCAGTTTAGGGGGCACAGGGGCTTATGGCTACACCTTC. This gives the protein CASSLGGTGAYGYTF.